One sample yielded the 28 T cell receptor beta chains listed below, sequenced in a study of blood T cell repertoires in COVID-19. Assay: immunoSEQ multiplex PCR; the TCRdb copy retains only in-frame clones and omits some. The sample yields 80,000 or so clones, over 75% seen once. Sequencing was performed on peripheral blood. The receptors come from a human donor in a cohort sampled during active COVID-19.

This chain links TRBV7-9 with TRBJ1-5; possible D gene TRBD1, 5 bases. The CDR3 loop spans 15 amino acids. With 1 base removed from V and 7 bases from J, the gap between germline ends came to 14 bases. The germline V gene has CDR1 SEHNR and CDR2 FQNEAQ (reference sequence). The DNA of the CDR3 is TGTGCCAGCAGCTTAGACGGCCTCCCAGGGCAGCCCCAGCATTTT. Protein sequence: CASSLDGLPGQPQHF.

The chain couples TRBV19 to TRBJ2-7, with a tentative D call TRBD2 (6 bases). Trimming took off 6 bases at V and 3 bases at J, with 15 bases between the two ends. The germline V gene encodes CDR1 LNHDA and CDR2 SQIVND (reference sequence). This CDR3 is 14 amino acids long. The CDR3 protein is CASRDGGSLYEQYF. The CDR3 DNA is TGTGCCAGTAGGGACGGAGGGAGTCTCTACGAGCAGTACTTC.

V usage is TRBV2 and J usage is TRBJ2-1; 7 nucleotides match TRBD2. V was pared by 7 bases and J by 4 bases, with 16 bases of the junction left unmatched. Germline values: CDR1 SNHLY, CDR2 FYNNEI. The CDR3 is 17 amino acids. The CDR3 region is CASNLAAGTSVYNEQFF. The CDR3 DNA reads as TGTGCCAGCAATCTGGCCGCCGGTACTAGCGTTTACAATGAGCAGTTCTTC.

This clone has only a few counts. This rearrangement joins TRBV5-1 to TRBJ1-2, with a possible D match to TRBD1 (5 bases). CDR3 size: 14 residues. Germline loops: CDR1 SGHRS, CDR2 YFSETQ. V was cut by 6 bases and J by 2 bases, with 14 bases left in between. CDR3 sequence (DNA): TGCGCCAGCACCCCGCCGGGGGGGAACTATGGCTACACCTTC. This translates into CASTPPGGNYGYTF.

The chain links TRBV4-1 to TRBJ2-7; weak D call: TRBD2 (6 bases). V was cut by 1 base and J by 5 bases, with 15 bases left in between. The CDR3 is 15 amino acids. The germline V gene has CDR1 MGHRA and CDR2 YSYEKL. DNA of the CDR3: TGCGCCAGCAGCCAAGCTCCTGGGGGGAAGAACGAGCAGTACTTC. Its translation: CASSQAPGGKNEQYF.

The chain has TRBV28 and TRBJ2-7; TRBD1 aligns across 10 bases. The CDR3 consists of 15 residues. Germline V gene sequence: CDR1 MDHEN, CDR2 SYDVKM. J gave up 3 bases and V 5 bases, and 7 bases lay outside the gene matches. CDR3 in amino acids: CASSPYGTGDYEQYF. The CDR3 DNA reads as TGTGCCAGCAGTCCCTATGGGACAGGGGACTACGAGCAGTACTTC.

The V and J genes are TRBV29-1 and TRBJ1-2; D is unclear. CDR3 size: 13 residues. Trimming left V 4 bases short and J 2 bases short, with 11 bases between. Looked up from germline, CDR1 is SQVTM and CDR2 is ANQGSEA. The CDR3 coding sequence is TGCAGCGTTGCCTCAGGATCAAACTATGGCTACACCTTC. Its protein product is CSVASGSNYGYTF.

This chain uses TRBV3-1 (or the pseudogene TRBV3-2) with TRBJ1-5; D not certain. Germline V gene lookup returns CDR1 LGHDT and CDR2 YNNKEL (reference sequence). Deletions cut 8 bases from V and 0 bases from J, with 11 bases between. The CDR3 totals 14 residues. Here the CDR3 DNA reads TGTGCCAGCCAACTGGGCTTTAGCAATCAGCCCCAGCATTTT. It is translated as CASQLGFSNQPQHF.

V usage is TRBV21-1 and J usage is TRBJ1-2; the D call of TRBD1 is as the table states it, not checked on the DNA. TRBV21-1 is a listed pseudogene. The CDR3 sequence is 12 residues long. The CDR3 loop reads CASSSDSYGYTF. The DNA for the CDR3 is TGTGCCAGCAGCTCCGACAGTTATGGCTACACCTTC.

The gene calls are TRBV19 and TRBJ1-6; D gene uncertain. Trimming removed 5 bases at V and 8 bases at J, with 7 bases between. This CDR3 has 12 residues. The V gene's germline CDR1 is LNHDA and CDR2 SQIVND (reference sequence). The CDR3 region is CASSQTDSPLHF. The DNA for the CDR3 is TGTGCCAGTAGTCAAACAGATTCACCCCTCCACTTT.

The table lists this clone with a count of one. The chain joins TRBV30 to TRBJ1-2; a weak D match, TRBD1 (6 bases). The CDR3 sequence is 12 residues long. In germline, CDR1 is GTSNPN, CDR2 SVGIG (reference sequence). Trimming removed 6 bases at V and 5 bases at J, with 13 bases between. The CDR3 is CACYWGPYGYTF. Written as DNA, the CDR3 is TGTGCCTGCTATTGGGGGCCGTATGGCTACACCTTC.

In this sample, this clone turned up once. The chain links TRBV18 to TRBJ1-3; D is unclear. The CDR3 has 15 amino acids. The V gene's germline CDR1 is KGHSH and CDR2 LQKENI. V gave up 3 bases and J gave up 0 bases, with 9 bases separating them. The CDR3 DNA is TGTGCCAGCTCACCGTTTACAGTCTCTGGAAACACCATATATTTT. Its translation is CASSPFTVSGNTIYF.

For the CDR3, the DNA is TGTGCCAGCAGCCAAGGCGGGGGGCGCGAGCAGTACTTC. Protein product: CASSQGGGREQYF. The genes are TRBV14 and TRBJ2-7; 8 nucleotides agree with TRBD2. The CDR3 is 13 residues long. From germline, CDR1 is SGHDN and CDR2 FVKESK. V shed 1 base and J 6 bases; nucleotides not matched to a gene: 2. The whole variable domain, filled in from reference TRBV14 and TRBJ2-7, reads EAGVTQFPSHSVIEKGQTVTLRCDPISGHDNLYWYRRVMGKEIKFLLHFVKESKQDESGMPNNRFLAERTGGTYSTLKVQPAELEDSGVYFCASSQGGGREQYFGPGTRLTVT.

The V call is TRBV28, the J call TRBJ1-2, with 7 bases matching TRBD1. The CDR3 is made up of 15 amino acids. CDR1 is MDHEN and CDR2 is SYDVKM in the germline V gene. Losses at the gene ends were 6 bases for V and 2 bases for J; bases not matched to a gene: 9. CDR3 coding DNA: TGTGCCAGCAGCCCGGGACAGTTTTTGAACTATGGCTACACCTTC. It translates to CASSPGQFLNYGYTF.

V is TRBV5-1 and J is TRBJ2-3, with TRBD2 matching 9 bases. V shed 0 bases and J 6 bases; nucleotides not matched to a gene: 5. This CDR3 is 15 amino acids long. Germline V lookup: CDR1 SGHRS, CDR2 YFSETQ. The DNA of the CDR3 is TGCGCCAGCAGCTTGGCCGGGACTAGCTCCGATACGCAGTATTTT. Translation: CASSLAGTSSDTQYF. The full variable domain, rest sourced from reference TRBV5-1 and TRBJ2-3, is KAGVTQTPRYLIKTRGQQVTLSCSPISGHRSVSWYQQTPGQGLQFLFEYFSETQRNKGNFPGRFSGRQFSNSRSEMNVSTLELGDSALYLCASSLAGTSSDTQYFGPGTRLTVL.

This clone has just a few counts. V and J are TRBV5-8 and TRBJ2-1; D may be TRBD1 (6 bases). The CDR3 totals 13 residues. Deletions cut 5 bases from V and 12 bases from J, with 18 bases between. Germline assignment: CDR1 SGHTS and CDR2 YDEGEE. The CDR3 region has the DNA TGTGCCAGCAGGTTTAGACAGGCGCCGGGGCAGTTCTTC. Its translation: CASRFRQAPGQFF.

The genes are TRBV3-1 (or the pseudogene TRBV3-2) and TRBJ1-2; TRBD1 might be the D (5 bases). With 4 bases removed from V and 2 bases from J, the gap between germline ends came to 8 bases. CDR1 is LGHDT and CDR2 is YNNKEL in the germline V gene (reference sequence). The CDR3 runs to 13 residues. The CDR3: CASSRGGNYGYTF. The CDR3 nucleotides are TGTGCCAGCAGCCGGGGCGGAAACTATGGCTACACCTTC.

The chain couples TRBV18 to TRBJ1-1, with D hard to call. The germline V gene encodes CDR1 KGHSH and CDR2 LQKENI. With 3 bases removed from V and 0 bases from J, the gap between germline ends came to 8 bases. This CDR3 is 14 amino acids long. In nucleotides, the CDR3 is TGTGCCAGCTCACCCGACTTTTTGAACACTGAAGCTTTCTTT. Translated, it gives CASSPDFLNTEAFF.

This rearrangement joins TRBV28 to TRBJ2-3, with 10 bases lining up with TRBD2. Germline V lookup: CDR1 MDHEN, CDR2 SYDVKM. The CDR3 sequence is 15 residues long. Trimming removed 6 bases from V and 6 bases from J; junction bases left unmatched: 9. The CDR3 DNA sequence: TGTGCCAGCAGCCTACTAGCAGCGGGGGGGGATACGCAGTATTTT. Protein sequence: CASSLLAAGGDTQYF.

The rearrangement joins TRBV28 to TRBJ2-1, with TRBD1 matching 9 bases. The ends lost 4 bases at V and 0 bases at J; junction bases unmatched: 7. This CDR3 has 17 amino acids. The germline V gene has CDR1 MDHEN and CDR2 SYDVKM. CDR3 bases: TGTGCCAGCAGTTCCCAACAGGGGGCAGGCTCCTACAATGAGCAGTTCTTC. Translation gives CASSSQQGAGSYNEQFF.

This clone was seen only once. CDR3 DNA: TGTGCCAGTACTTATGGAGAGACAGGGGGATCACCCCTCCACTTT. As protein: CASTYGETGGSPLHF. This rearrangement joins TRBV19 to TRBJ1-6; 9 bases are shared with TRBD1. Germline CDR1 LNHDA, CDR2 SQIVND (reference sequence). The CDR3 is 15 amino acids. J lost 10 bases, V lost 7 bases, and 11 bases had no gene match.

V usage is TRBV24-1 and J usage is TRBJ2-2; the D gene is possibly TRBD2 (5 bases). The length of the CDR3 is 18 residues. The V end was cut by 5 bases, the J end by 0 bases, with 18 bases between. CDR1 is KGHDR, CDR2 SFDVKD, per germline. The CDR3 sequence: CATSAAPGLRANTGELFF. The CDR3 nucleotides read TGTGCCACCAGTGCCGCCCCTGGACTCCGCGCGAACACCGGGGAGCTGTTTTTT.

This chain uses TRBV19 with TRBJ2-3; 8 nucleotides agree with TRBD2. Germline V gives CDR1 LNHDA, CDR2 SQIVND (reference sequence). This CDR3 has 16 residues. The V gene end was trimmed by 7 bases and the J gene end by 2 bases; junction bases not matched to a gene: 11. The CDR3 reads CASNFEIAGNTDTQYF. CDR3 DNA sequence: TGTGCCAGTAATTTTGAAATAGCGGGGAACACAGATACGCAGTATTTT.

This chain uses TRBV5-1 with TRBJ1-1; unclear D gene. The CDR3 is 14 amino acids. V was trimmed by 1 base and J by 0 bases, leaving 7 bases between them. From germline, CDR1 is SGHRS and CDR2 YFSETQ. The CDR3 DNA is TGCGCCAGCAGCTTGTCGGGTATGAACACTGAAGCTTTCTTT. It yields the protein CASSLSGMNTEAFF. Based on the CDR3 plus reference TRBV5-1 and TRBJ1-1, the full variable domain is KAGVTQTPRYLIKTRGQQVTLSCSPISGHRSVSWYQQTPGQGLQFLFEYFSETQRNKGNFPGRFSGRQFSNSRSEMNVSTLELGDSALYLCASSLSGMNTEAFFGQGTRLTVV.

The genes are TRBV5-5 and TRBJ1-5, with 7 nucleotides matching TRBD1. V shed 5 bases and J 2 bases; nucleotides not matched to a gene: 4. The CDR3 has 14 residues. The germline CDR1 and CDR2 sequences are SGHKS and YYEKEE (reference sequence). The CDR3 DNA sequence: TGTGCCAGCAGAACAGGGGTCGGCAATCAGCCCCAGCATTTT. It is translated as CASRTGVGNQPQHF.

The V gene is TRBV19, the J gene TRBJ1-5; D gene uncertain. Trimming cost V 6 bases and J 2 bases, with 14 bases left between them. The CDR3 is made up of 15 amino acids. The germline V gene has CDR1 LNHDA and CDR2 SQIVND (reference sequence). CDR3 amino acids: CASSPKRAGNQPQHF. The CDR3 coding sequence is TGTGCCAGTAGCCCTAAGCGGGCTGGCAATCAGCCCCAGCATTTT.

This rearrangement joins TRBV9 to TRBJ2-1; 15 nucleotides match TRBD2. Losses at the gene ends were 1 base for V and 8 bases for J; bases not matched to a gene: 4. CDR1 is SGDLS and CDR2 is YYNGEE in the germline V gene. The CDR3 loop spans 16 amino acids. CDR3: CASSVLGLAGGDEQFF. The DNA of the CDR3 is TGTGCCAGCAGCGTACTGGGACTAGCGGGAGGCGATGAGCAGTTCTTC.

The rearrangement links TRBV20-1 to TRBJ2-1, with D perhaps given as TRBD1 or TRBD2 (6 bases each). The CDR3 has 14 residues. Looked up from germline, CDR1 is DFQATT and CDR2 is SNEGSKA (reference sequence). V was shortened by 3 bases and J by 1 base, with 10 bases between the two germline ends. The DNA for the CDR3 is TGCAGTGCTAGTGGGGGGCGGTCCTACAATGAGCAGTTCTTC. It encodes CSASGGRSYNEQFF.